Sequencing of this TCR beta chain was carried out in a study of T-cell memory formation after mild COVID-19. In its sample, this clonotype was seen a few times. No antigen is known for it. Trimming cost V 1 base and J 6 bases, with 14 bases left between them. The CDR3 has 16 amino acids. CDR1 and CDR2 (germline): SGHTS, YDEGEE. Notes on the study in general: Clones contracting over day 15 to 85 were CD4/CD8 balanced, with later expanders leaning CD4+.

TCRdb reprocessed the 5' RACE reads with MiXCR, giving one entry per CDR3 protein. The top ten clones hold about 22% of a sample with about 400,000 distinct CDR3 sequences, approximately 15% of them seen once. What was sequenced was PBMCs or a T cell subset sorted from them (not recorded which). V and J are TRBV5-8 and TRBJ1-6, with D possibly being TRBD1 (6 bases). This receptor was obtained from a man younger than 30 who had mild COVID-19 (a few samples of this study predate the infection). Cell type and time point are not known. CDR3 DNA sequence: TGTGCCAGCAGCTTGTTCTACTACAGGGTTAATTCACCCCTCCACTTT. This encodes CASSLFYYRVNSPLHF.